These 27 T cell receptor beta chains were all obtained from the same sample, sequenced in a study of cytomegalovirus exposure and HLA in healthy donors. The PCR made use of 60 Vbeta and 13 Jbeta primers. Profiled with immunoSEQ multiplex PCR; TCRdb holds only in-frame clones, not every one. The sample has approximately 110,000 clones; 76% are singletons. Material: PBMCs. All receptors come from a man aged 45 to 65 in good health and CMV-seronegative.

A single count supports this clone. V is TRBV5-5 and J is TRBJ1-3; D not certain. V gave up 4 bases and J gave up 4 bases, with 15 bases separating them. In germline, CDR1 is SGHKS, CDR2 YYEKEE (reference sequence). The CDR3 length is 15 residues. CDR3 protein: CASSLHIGRGNTIYF. The DNA for the CDR3 is TGTGCCAGCAGCCTCCACATAGGGAGAGGAAACACCATATATTTT.

This chain uses TRBV29-1 with TRBJ1-1; D is perhaps TRBD1 (6 bases). Germline V lookup: CDR1 SQVTM, CDR2 ANQGSEA. The CDR3 is made up of 14 amino acids. V lost 3 bases and J 4 bases, leaving 15 bases between the germline ends. CDR3 loop: CSVDRGYWSTEAFF. For the CDR3, the DNA is TGCAGCGTTGACAGGGGTTATTGGAGCACTGAAGCTTTCTTT.

J is TRBJ1-1 and V is TRBV19; D call uncertain. V was cut by 5 bases and J by 5 bases, with 12 bases left in between. The CDR3 runs to 13 residues. Germline V lookup: CDR1 LNHDA, CDR2 SQIVND (reference sequence). CDR3 in DNA: TGTGCCAGTAGTGTGACCGGGGAAACTGAAGCTTTCTTT. It yields the protein CASSVTGETEAFF. The complete variable domain, with remaining parts taken from reference TRBV19 and TRBJ1-1, reads DGGITQSPKYLFRKEGQNVTLSCEQNLNHDAMYWYRQDPGQGLRLIYYSQIVNDFQKGDIAEGYSVSREKKESFPLTVTSAQKNPTAFYLCASSVTGETEAFFGQGTRLTVV.

This chain's CDR3 is CASRSFVGYTF. The CDR3 DNA reads as TGTGCCAGCCGGAGTTTTGTGGGCTACACCTTC. The rearrangement uses TRBV6-5 and TRBJ1-2, with unresolved D. The V end lost 8 bases, the J end lost 8 bases, and 12 bases lay between the germline ends. The CDR3 is made up of 11 amino acids. In germline, CDR1 is MNHEY, CDR2 SVGAGI.

The chain carries TRBV4-1 and TRBJ1-2, with 10 bases that match TRBD1. The CDR3 totals 16 residues. V dropped 0 bases and J dropped 2; count of bases not matched to a gene: 3. Germline lookup yields CDR1 MGHRA and CDR2 YSYEKL. The CDR3: CASSQDPGQGNYGYTF. The CDR3 DNA reads TGCGCCAGCAGCCAAGATCCGGGACAGGGGAACTATGGCTACACCTTC.

The gene calls are TRBV4-3 and TRBJ2-3, with 7 bases lining up with TRBD2. CDR1 and CDR2 (germline): LGHNA, YSLEER. The CDR3 runs to 15 residues. Unmatched junction bases numbered 2, after V lost 1 base and J lost 1 base. CDR3 loop: CASSQGSGGTDTQYF. The CDR3 region has the DNA TGCGCCAGCAGCCAAGGCAGCGGGGGCACAGATACGCAGTATTTT.

The chain carries TRBV5-5 and TRBJ1-1; D might be TRBD1 (6 bases). CDR3 length equals 14 residues. V lost 4 bases and J 2 bases, leaving 12 bases between the germline ends. Germline V lookup: CDR1 SGHKS, CDR2 YYEKEE (reference sequence). The CDR3 here is CASSVGQLNTEAFF. The CDR3 coding sequence is TGTGCCAGCAGCGTCGGACAGCTTAACACTGAAGCTTTCTTT.

CDR3 amino acids: CASRTNTGELFF. DNA of the CDR3: TGTGCCAGCAGGACTAACACCGGGGAGCTGTTTTTT. The chain uses TRBV6-6 and TRBJ2-2; unclear D gene. This CDR3 spans 12 amino acids. V was cut by 6 bases and J by 2 bases, with 4 bases left in between. Germline-derived CDR1 and CDR2 are MNHNY and SVGAGI (reference sequence).

This clone was seen only a few times. The chain has TRBV7-2 and TRBJ2-3; 7 bases are shared with TRBD2. V shed 4 bases and J 5 bases; nucleotides not matched to a gene: 6. CDR1 is SGHTA and CDR2 is FQGNSA in the germline V gene. The CDR3 consists of 14 residues. The CDR3 DNA is TGTGCCAGCAGCTCGGGACTACCCGGAGATACGCAGTATTTT. It is translated as CASSSGLPGDTQYF.

This clone came up once. The J gene is TRBJ2-7, the V gene TRBV11-2; TRBD1 matches at 7 bases. Per the germline V gene, CDR1 is SGHAT and CDR2 is FQNNGV. V shed 5 bases and J 4 bases; nucleotides not matched to a gene: 5. CDR3 length equals 13 residues. The CDR3 spells CASSPQGLYEQYV. CDR3 DNA sequence: TGTGCCAGCAGCCCACAGGGGCTATACGAGCAGTACGTC.

The rearrangement links TRBV5-6 to TRBJ1-2; 8 bases are a match to TRBD1. The junction had 9 bases not matched to a gene; V was cut back by 4 bases and J by 7 bases. Germline values: CDR1 SGHDT, CDR2 YYEEEE. CDR3 length: 14 amino acids. The CDR3 protein is CASSPDRGWVGYTF. The CDR3 DNA sequence: TGTGCCAGCAGCCCAGACAGGGGATGGGTTGGCTACACCTTC. Complete variable domain (other parts from reference TRBV5-6 and TRBJ1-2): DAGVTQSPTHLIKTRGQQVTLRCSPKSGHDTVSWYQQALGQGPQFIFQYYEEEERQRGNFPDRFSGHQFPNYSSELNVNALLLGDSALYLCASSPDRGWVGYTFGSGTRLTVV.

The rearrangement joins TRBV7-2 to TRBJ2-7; D remains ambiguous. Trimming took 1 base from V and 3 from J, leaving 13 bases between them. CDR1 is SGHTA and CDR2 is FQGNSA in the germline V gene. The CDR3 contains 15 residues. Here the CDR3 reads CASSLGPDLGYEQYF. CDR3 nucleotide sequence: TGTGCCAGCAGCTTAGGTCCAGACTTGGGCTACGAGCAGTACTTC.

The CDR3 protein is CASSLAEEGEAFF. In DNA form, the CDR3 reads TGTGCCAGCAGCTTAGCGGAGGAGGGTGAAGCTTTCTTT. The chain couples TRBV7-6 to TRBJ1-1; D unresolved. The germline V gene has CDR1 SGHVS and CDR2 FNYEAQ. The length of the CDR3 is 13 residues. V lost 0 bases and J 7 bases, leaving 9 bases between the germline ends.

This chain links TRBV25-1 with TRBJ2-3; 12 bases match TRBD2. Looked up from germline, CDR1 is MGHDK and CDR2 is SYGVNS. The CDR3 length is 16 residues. J lost 1 base, V lost 5 bases, and 4 bases had no gene match. The CDR3 reads CASSTRTSGGTDTQYF. For the CDR3, the DNA is TGTGCCAGCAGTACCAGGACTAGCGGGGGCACAGATACGCAGTATTTT. Variable domain in full (rest from reference TRBV25-1 and TRBJ2-3): EADIYQTPRYLVIGTGKKITLECSQTMGHDKMYWYQQDPGMELHLIHYSYGVNSTEKGDLSSESTVSRIRTEHFPLTLESARPSHTSQYLCASSTRTSGGTDTQYFGPGTRLTVL.

The rearrangement joins TRBV9 to TRBJ2-7; 13 bases fit TRBD2. With 4 bases clipped from V and 7 bases from J, the junction kept 8 bases outside the gene matches. The CDR3 consists of 15 residues. Per germline, CDR1 SGDLS and CDR2 YYNGEE. CDR3 nucleotide sequence: TGTGCCAGCAGCTCCACTAGCGGGGGGGCCGTAGAGCAGTACTTC. Its protein is CASSSTSGGAVEQYF.

This clone was counted a single time. The gene calls are TRBV6-5 and TRBJ2-1; 8 bases match TRBD2. Germline CDR1 MNHEY, CDR2 SVGAGI. The CDR3 has 15 amino acids. J was trimmed by 7 bases and V by 7 bases; bases with no gene match: 12. CDR3 bases: TGTGCCAGCAAAAACGGCGGGGGGCCACAAAATGAGCAGTTCTTC. Residues: CASKNGGGPQNEQFF.

V usage is TRBV7-9 and J usage is TRBJ2-7, with 9 bases matching TRBD1. V was clipped by 5 bases and J by 0 bases; unmatched bases: 5. The V gene's germline CDR1 is SEHNR and CDR2 FQNEAQ (reference sequence). This CDR3 comprises 15 residues. CDR3: CASSLGTGTSYEQYV. CDR3 in DNA: TGTGCCAGCAGCCTTGGGACAGGGACCTCCTACGAGCAGTACGTC.

The V and J genes are TRBV5-1 and TRBJ2-1, with 8 bases aligning to TRBD1. Unmatched junction bases numbered 8, after V lost 0 bases and J lost 9 bases. Looked up from germline, CDR1 is SGHRS and CDR2 is YFSETQ. This CDR3 region has 15 residues. The CDR3 region is CASSLGRGPTGEQFF. CDR3 coding DNA: TGCGCCAGCAGCTTGGGCAGGGGGCCAACCGGTGAGCAGTTCTTC.

The chain recombines TRBV5-6 with TRBJ2-2; 7 bases map to TRBD2. The germline V gene has CDR1 SGHDT and CDR2 YYEEEE. CDR3 size: 17 residues. The J segment lost 4 bases and the V segment lost 2 bases, leaving 11 bases of the junction unmatched. The CDR3 here is CASSFGVRGVFTGELFF. The CDR3 DNA is TGTGCCAGCAGCTTCGGCGTTCGGGGGGTATTCACCGGGGAGCTGTTTTTT.

The J gene is TRBJ1-1, the V gene TRBV7-2, with unresolved D. Trimming shortened V by 1 base and J by 5 bases, and 8 bases separated the two germline ends. Germline V gene data show CDR1 as SGHTA and CDR2 as FQGNSA. This CDR3 has 13 residues. For the CDR3, the DNA is TGTGCCAGCAGCTTAGGTGGGGAGACTGAAGCTTTCTTT. Translating it yields CASSLGGETEAFF.

V is TRBV7-2 and J is TRBJ2-5; 10 bases map to TRBD2. J lost 4 bases, V lost 5 bases, and 4 bases had no gene match. The CDR3 totals 14 residues. Germline loops: CDR1 SGHTA, CDR2 FQGNSA. DNA of the CDR3: TGTGCCAGCAGCCGCCGACTAGCGGGAGAGACCCAGTACTTC. Its translation: CASSRRLAGETQYF. Supplemented by reference TRBV7-2 and TRBJ2-5, the full variable domain reads GAGVSQSPSNKVTEKGKDVELRCDPISGHTALYWYRQSLGQGLEFLIYFQGNSAPDKSGLPSDRFSAERTGGSVSTLTIQRTQQEDSAVYLCASSRRLAGETQYFGPGTRLLVL.

The V gene is TRBV12-2, the J gene TRBJ1-2. TRBV12-2 is a pseudogene. This CDR3 is 13 amino acids long. The DNA of the CDR3 is TGTGCAAGTCGGCGGCCCCAGAGACATGGCTACACCTTC. Translating it yields CASRRPQRHGYTF.

This chain joins TRBV5-4 and TRBJ2-7; D unclear. This CDR3 contains 14 residues. V lost 4 bases and J 0 bases, leaving 11 bases between the germline ends. Looked up from germline, CDR1 is SGHNT and CDR2 is YYREEE (reference sequence). The CDR3 DNA follows: TGTGCCAGCAGCGCCCATGGAGCCTCCTACGAGCAGTACTTC. This encodes CASSAHGASYEQYF.

J is TRBJ1-6 and V is TRBV18, with D uncertain. The V and J ends lost 3 bases and 8 bases respectively, with 26 bases between them. The CDR3 consists of 19 residues. Per the germline V gene, CDR1 is KGHSH and CDR2 is LQKENI. CDR3 amino acids: CASSPPLGPGVRVDSPLHF. The CDR3 bases are TGTGCCAGCTCACCCCCCCTCGGTCCCGGGGTAAGGGTGGATTCACCCCTCCACTTT.

The CDR3 DNA is TGTGCCTGGACTAAATGGGACAGGGGGACAGATACGCAGTATTTT. Amino acid sequence: CAWTKWDRGTDTQYF. The V and J genes are TRBV30 and TRBJ2-3; 11 bases agree with TRBD1. The CDR3 contains 15 residues. The junction had 6 bases not matched to a gene; V was cut back by 4 bases and J by 3 bases. The germline V gene encodes CDR1 GTSNPN and CDR2 SVGIG (reference sequence).

The chain joins TRBV7-6 to TRBJ2-2; D gene unclear. Per the germline V gene, CDR1 is SGHVS and CDR2 is FNYEAQ. The V gene lost 5 bases and the J gene lost 5 bases, with 12 bases spanning the gap. The CDR3 is 14 amino acids. CDR3 bases: TGTGCCAGCAGCCCAACTTATAGAACCGGGGAGCTGTTTTTT. Its translation: CASSPTYRTGELFF.

CDR3 nucleotide sequence: TGTGCCAGCAGCTTAGACGGGAGCGCCGAGCAGTACGTC. Translation gives CASSLDGSAEQYV. The rearrangement joins TRBV7-9 to TRBJ2-7, with D possibly being TRBD2 (6 bases). With 1 base removed from V and 6 bases from J, the gap between germline ends came to 10 bases. Germline loops: CDR1 SEHNR, CDR2 FQNEAQ (reference sequence). This CDR3 comprises 13 residues.